A selection of T cell receptor beta chains follows, all from one sample in a study of OX40 agonist ivuxolimab in advanced cancers. Sequencing was performed with immunoSEQ multiplex PCR; in TCRdb, only in-frame clones are kept and a portion is missing. In the table there are approximately 15,000 clones, about four fifths of which are singletons. The specimen comprised CD4+ or CD8+ T cells sorted from blood, sampled in a trial of the OX40 agonist ivuxolimab. These TCRs come from an adult with an advanced solid tumor such as melanoma, head and neck, liver or kidney cancer. Both conserved end residues are part of each CDR3. D genes are given only for firm matches. Rows may omit the clone size; those that give it use once, few, many or a size class.

j_gene: TRBJ1-5; v_gene: TRBV7-9; d_gene: NA; abundance: NA; CDR3aa: CASSPWEFSQPQHF; CDR3nt: TGTGCCAGCAGCCCATGGGAGTTCAGTCAGCCCCAGCATTTT
j_gene: TRBJ2-7; v_gene: TRBV9; d_gene: TRBD2; abundance: NA; CDR3aa: CASSLNPTSGGYEQYF; CDR3nt: TGTGCCAGCAGCCTCAACCCGACTAGCGGGGGATACGAGCAGTACTTC
j_gene: TRBJ2-3; v_gene: TRBV4-1; d_gene: NA; abundance: NA; CDR3aa: CASSQERGGSTDTQYF; CDR3nt: TGCGCCAGCAGCCAAGAACGCGGCGGGAGCACAGATACGCAGTATTTT
j_gene: TRBJ1-1; v_gene: TRBV5-1; d_gene: NA; abundance: once; CDR3aa: CASSPWEDDTEAFF; CDR3nt: TGCGCCAGCAGCCCCTGGGAGGATGACACTGAAGCTTTCTTT
j_gene: TRBJ1-2; v_gene: TRBV5-3; d_gene: NA; abundance: NA; CDR3aa: CARWGLNGYTF; CDR3nt: TGTGCCAGGTGGGGGTTAAATGGCTACACCTTC
j_gene: TRBJ2-3; v_gene: TRBV13; d_gene: TRBD1; abundance: NA; CDR3aa: CASSFRGGAADTQYF; CDR3nt: TGTGCCAGCAGCTTTAGAGGGGGCGCGGCAGATACGCAGTATTTT
j_gene: TRBJ2-1; v_gene: TRBV7-9; d_gene: TRBD1; abundance: NA; CDR3aa: CASSLGDRAYNEQFF; CDR3nt: TGTGCCAGCAGCTTAGGCGACAGGGCCTACAATGAGCAGTTCTTC
j_gene: TRBJ2-7; v_gene: TRBV4-1; d_gene: NA; abundance: few; CDR3aa: CASSQEGASYEQYF; CDR3nt: TGCGCCAGCAGCCAAGAAGGCGCCTCCTACGAGCAGTACTTC
j_gene: TRBJ1-1; v_gene: TRBV15; d_gene: TRBD1; abundance: NA; CDR3aa: CATSSTGVRTEAFF; CDR3nt: TGTGCCACCAGCAGTACAGGGGTAAGGACTGAAGCTTTCTTT
j_gene: TRBJ2-2; v_gene: TRBV19; d_gene: TRBD1; abundance: NA; CDR3aa: CASIDRENTGELFF; CDR3nt: TGTGCCAGCATAGACAGGGAGAACACCGGGGAGCTGTTTTTT
j_gene: TRBJ2-7; v_gene: TRBV14; d_gene: NA; abundance: NA; CDR3aa: CASSPWGTRSYEQYF; CDR3nt: TGTGCCAGCAGCCCCTGGGGGACACGCTCCTACGAGCAGTACTTC
j_gene: TRBJ1-5; v_gene: TRBV7-7; d_gene: TRBD1; abundance: once; CDR3aa: CASRLQGGCQPQHF; CDR3nt: TGTGCTAGCAGGTTACAGGGGGGTTGTCAGCCCCAGCATTTT
j_gene: TRBJ1-1; v_gene: TRBV29-1; d_gene: NA; abundance: NA; CDR3aa: CSVAVPIRAEAFF; CDR3nt: TGCAGCGTTGCGGTCCCTATAAGGGCTGAAGCTTTCTTT
j_gene: TRBJ2-7; v_gene: TRBV7-8; d_gene: NA; abundance: NA; CDR3aa: CASSLVIEPRTYYEQYF; CDR3nt: TGTGCCAGCAGCTTAGTAATAGAACCCCGGACATACTACGAGCAGTACTTC
j_gene: TRBJ2-3; v_gene: TRBV5-4; d_gene: TRBD2; abundance: NA; CDR3aa: CASSPTSGSSDTQYF; CDR3nt: TGTGCCAGCAGCCCGACTAGCGGGAGTTCCGATACGCAGTATTTT
j_gene: TRBJ2-7; v_gene: TRBV6-1; d_gene: NA; abundance: NA; CDR3aa: CASSEAWGNAYEQYF; CDR3nt: TGTGCCAGCAGTGAAGCTTGGGGGAATGCTTACGAGCAGTACTTC
j_gene: TRBJ1-5; v_gene: TRBV27; d_gene: NA; abundance: NA; CDR3aa: CASSGAFNQPQHF; CDR3nt: TGTGCCAGCAGTGGAGCCTTCAATCAGCCCCAGCATTTT
j_gene: TRBJ2-7; v_gene: TRBV5-1; d_gene: TRBD2; abundance: NA; CDR3aa: CASSLGDYPYEQYF; CDR3nt: TGCGCCAGCAGCTTGGGGGACTACCCCTACGAGCAGTACTTC
j_gene: TRBJ2-7; v_gene: TRBV19; d_gene: NA; abundance: few; CDR3aa: CASSGTYTYEQYF; CDR3nt: TGTGCCAGTAGTGGGACTTATACCTACGAGCAGTACTTC
j_gene: TRBJ1-1; v_gene: TRBV5-4; d_gene: NA; abundance: NA; CDR3aa: CASSLGTSTKMLVF; CDR3nt: TGTGCCAGCAGCTTGGGGACATCCACGAAGATGCTTGTCTTT